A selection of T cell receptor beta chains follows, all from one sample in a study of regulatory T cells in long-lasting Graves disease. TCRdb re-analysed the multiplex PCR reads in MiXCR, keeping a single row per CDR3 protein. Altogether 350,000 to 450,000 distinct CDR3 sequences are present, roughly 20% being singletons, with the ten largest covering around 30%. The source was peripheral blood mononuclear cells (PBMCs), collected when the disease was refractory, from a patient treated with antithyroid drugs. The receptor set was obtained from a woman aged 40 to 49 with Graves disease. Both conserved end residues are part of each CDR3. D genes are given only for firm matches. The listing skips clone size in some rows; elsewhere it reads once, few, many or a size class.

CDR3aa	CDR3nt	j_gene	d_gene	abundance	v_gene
CASSEWMGHPYEQYF	TGTGCCAGCAGTGAATGGATGGGACACCCATACGAGCAGTACTTC	TRBJ2-7	-	many	TRBV25-1
CASSLVGPGSEAQYF	TGTGCCAGCAGCTTAGTGGGACCCGGGAGTGAGGCCCAGTACTTC	TRBJ2-5	-	once	TRBV11-2
CASRRHTTNEKLFF	TGTGCCAGTCGGCGACACACAACTAATGAAAAACTGTTTTTT	TRBJ1-4	-	few	TRBV2
CSASPITSGSFHEQYF	TGCAGTGCTTCACCTATCACTAGCGGGAGTTTCCACGAGCAGTACTTC	TRBJ2-7	TRBD2	few	TRBV20-1
CASTPRGRGFNEQFF	TGTGCCAGCACCCCGAGGGGAAGAGGATTCAATGAGCAGTTCTTC	TRBJ2-1	-	-	TRBV6-1
CATSRDLGMNTEAFF	TGTGCCACCAGCAGAGATCTCGGGATGAACACTGAAGCTTTCTTT	TRBJ1-1	-	few	TRBV15
CASSHLGGGVQPQHF	TGTGCCAGCAGCCATTTGGGCGGGGGTGTCCAGCCCCAGCATTTT	TRBJ1-5	-	few	TRBV4-2
CSAKRLAGAWNEQFF	TGCAGTGCTAAAAGGCTAGCGGGAGCGTGGAATGAGCAGTTCTTC	TRBJ2-1	TRBD2	few	TRBV20-1
CASREPQGLYYEQYF	TGTGCCAGCAGAGAACCACAGGGTCTGTACTACGAGCAGTACTTC	TRBJ2-7	-	few	TRBV6-2/TRBV6-3
CASWGTENTEAFF	TGTGCCAGCTGGGGGACAGAGAACACTGAAGCTTTCTTT	TRBJ1-1	TRBD1	few	TRBV6-1
CASSSYREAYYEQYF	TGTGCCAGCAGCTCCTACAGGGAGGCCTATTACGAGCAGTACTTC	TRBJ2-7	-	many	TRBV7-2
CASSTQGGLNLSPLHF	TGTGCCAGCAGTACACAGGGGGGACTAAACCTTTCACCCCTCCACTTT	TRBJ1-6	TRBD1	few	TRBV2
CASSFRVFTDTQYF	TGTGCCAGCAGTTTCCGGGTTTTCACAGATACGCAGTATTTT	TRBJ2-3	-	-	TRBV12-3/TRBV12-4
CASSTSGTGARQPQHF	TGTGCCAGTAGTACCTCCGGGACAGGGGCACGGCAGCCCCAGCATTTT	TRBJ1-5	TRBD1	-	TRBV19
CASVSWVAGEETGELFF	TGTGCCAGCGTATCGTGGGTAGCGGGAGAGGAAACCGGGGAGCTGTTTTTT	TRBJ2-2	TRBD2	many	TRBV28
CASSLRAGLYEQYF	TGTGCCAGCAGTTTACGAGCGGGTCTCTACGAGCAGTACTTC	TRBJ2-7	-	many	TRBV28
CSASDRVQPQHF	TGCAGTGCTAGCGACAGGGTGCAGCCCCAGCATTTT	TRBJ1-5	TRBD1	many	TRBV20-1
CASSLGWGEQETQYF	TGTGCCAGCAGCTTAGGGTGGGGAGAGCAAGAGACCCAGTACTTC	TRBJ2-5	-	few	TRBV6-4
CASSSLAGRGTQYF	TGTGCCAGCAGCTCGCTAGCGGGAAGGGGTACGCAGTATTTT	TRBJ2-3	TRBD2	once	TRBV7-8
CASSSDRNYGYTF	TGTGCCAGCAGCTCCGACAGAAACTATGGCTACACCTTC	TRBJ1-2	-	few	TRBV13
CASTTPRGMTEAFF	TGTGCCAGCACCACCCCCCGGGGAATGACTGAAGCTTTCTTT	TRBJ1-1	-	many	TRBV11-1
CASSRSGTGFDSPLHF	TGCGCCAGCAGTCGATCAGGGACAGGGTTCGATTCACCCCTCCACTTT	TRBJ1-6	TRBD1	-	TRBV10-2
CASSWVWGTVADEQFF	TGTGCCAGCAGCTGGGTCTGGGGGACAGTTGCCGATGAGCAGTTCTTC	TRBJ2-1	TRBD1	-	TRBV28
CASSFLDRGPSPLHF	TGTGCCAGCAGCTTTCTGGACAGGGGGCCTTCACCCCTCCACTTT	TRBJ1-6	TRBD1	many	TRBV11-1
CASSRVGEANYGYTF	TGTGCCAGTAGTCGGGTTGGGGAAGCTAACTATGGCTACACCTTC	TRBJ1-2	-	-	TRBV19
CATDKGVGQETQYF	TGTGCCACTGACAAAGGGGTAGGCCAAGAGACCCAGTACTTC	TRBJ2-5	-	few	TRBV6-1
CSARDGVQNQPQHF	TGCAGTGCTAGAGATGGGGTACAGAATCAGCCCCAGCATTTT	TRBJ1-5	-	-	TRBV20-1